These 25 T cell receptor beta chains came from one sample sequenced in a study of CD8 T cells in Susac syndrome. Random hexamers were used to reverse transcribe the RNA input (about 0.5 to 1 ug). Each CDR3 protein is one row after TCRdb ran MiXCR on the immunoSEQ multiplex PCR reads. The top ten clones hold around 0.07% of a sample with hundreds of thousands of distinct CDR3 sequences, over 85% of them seen once. The sequencing sample was made of CD4+ T cells from PBMCs. These receptors were taken from a human donor with multiple sclerosis.

V gene TRBV3-1 combines with J gene TRBJ2-2; D is unresolved. V lost 0 bases, J lost 3 bases, and 5 bases lay in between. Germline CDR1 is LGHDT and CDR2 is YNNKEL (reference sequence). The CDR3 has 14 amino acids. The CDR3 nucleotides are TGTGCCAGCAGCCAAGATCGGGACACCGGGGAGCTGTTTTTT. It codes for CASSQDRDTGELFF.

The CDR3 region has the DNA TGTGCCAGCAGCTTGAACCTTGGACAGGGTGTCTACACCTTC. Translated, it gives CASSLNLGQGVYTF. J is TRBJ1-2 and V is TRBV5-4; 8 bases agree with TRBD1. The CDR3 length is 14 residues. The germline V gene encodes CDR1 SGHNT and CDR2 YYREEE (reference sequence). V shed 1 base, J shed 10 bases, and the junction held 9 bases outside the gene matches.

This sequence joins TRBV7-9 and TRBJ1-1; a possible D gene is TRBD1 (6 bases). Trimming shortened V by 5 bases and J by 4 bases, and 20 bases separated the two germline ends. The CDR3 sequence is 16 residues long. The V gene's germline CDR1 is SEHNR and CDR2 FQNEAQ (reference sequence). The CDR3 sequence: CASSTIGGLGGTEAFF. The DNA for the CDR3 is TGTGCCAGCAGCACTATCGGAGGCTTAGGGGGCACTGAAGCTTTCTTT.

This clonotype appeared a single time. The genes are TRBV12-3 or TRBV12-4 and TRBJ1-1, with TRBD1 identical over 7 bases. V trimming: 7 bases; J trimming: 0 bases; junction bases outside the gene matches: 8. This CDR3 contains 15 residues. CDR3 bases: TGTGCCAGCAACTTGGCCAGGGGGGTGAACACTGAAGCTTTCTTT. Its translation is CASNLARGVNTEAFF.

The chain employs TRBV28 and TRBJ1-6; D unclear. Deletions cut 8 bases from V and 5 bases from J, with 7 bases between. The CDR3 has 12 amino acids. Germline V gene sequence: CDR1 MDHEN, CDR2 SYDVKM. As DNA, the CDR3 is TGTGCCAGCGGCAGTAATAATTCACCCCTCCACTTT. It codes for CASGSNNSPLHF.

The rearrangement links TRBV2 to TRBJ1-2; weak D call: TRBD1 (5 bases). Germline-derived CDR1 and CDR2 are SNHLY and FYNNEI. This CDR3 region has 18 residues. V gave up 11 bases and J gave up 0 bases, with 28 bases separating them. The CDR3 nucleotides are TGTGCCCCAGCTCCCTCCCGACTGATCAGGGAGCCTAACTATGGCTACACCTTC. Its protein is CAPAPSRLIREPNYGYTF.

J is TRBJ2-1 and V is TRBV18; D assignment may be TRBD1 or TRBD2 (5 bases each). Trimming shortened V by 6 bases and J by 3 bases, and 21 bases separated the two germline ends. The CDR3 runs 17 residues. The germline gives CDR1 KGHSH, CDR2 LQKENI. The CDR3 DNA sequence: TGTGCCAGCTCTATAAAAGGGGACGGCGTTTACTACAATGAGCAGTTCTTC. Translating it yields CASSIKGDGVYYNEQFF.

The chain is built from TRBV30 and TRBJ2-2, with D unclear. This CDR3 is 12 amino acids long. V was pared by 3 bases and J by 2 bases, with 4 bases between. CDR1 is GTSNPN, CDR2 SVGIG, per germline (reference sequence). The CDR3: CAWSGNTGELFF. The CDR3 DNA reads TGTGCCTGGAGCGGAAACACCGGGGAGCTGTTTTTT. Combining the CDR3 with reference TRBV30 and TRBJ2-2 gives the whole variable domain SQTIHQWPATLVQPVGSPLSLECTVEGTSNPNLYWYRQAAGRGLQLLFYSVGIGQISSEVPQNLSASRPQDRQFILSSKKLLLSDSGFYLCAWSGNTGELFFGEGSRLTVL.

The chain is built from TRBV25-1 and TRBJ1-1; maybe TRBD1 (6 bases). Trimming removed 6 bases at V and 5 bases at J, with 13 bases between. The V gene's germline CDR1 is MGHDK and CDR2 SYGVNS. This CDR3 contains 13 residues. The CDR3 DNA is TGTGCCAGCAGAAGAGGGGGGGGAACTGAAGCTTTCTTT. Protein product: CASRRGGGTEAFF.

This clonotype turned up a few times. The genes are TRBV2 and TRBJ2-5; no firm D call. The germline V gene has CDR1 SNHLY and CDR2 FYNNEI. The CDR3 is 12 residues long. V was clipped by 4 bases and J by 2 bases, with 5 bases between them. The CDR3 is CASSALQETQYF. Written as DNA, the CDR3 is TGTGCCAGCAGTGCCTTACAAGAGACCCAGTACTTC. The full variable domain, its missing parts supplied by reference TRBV2 and TRBJ2-5, is EPEVTQTPSHQVTQMGQEVILRCVPISNHLYFYWYRQILGQKVEFLVSFYNNEISEKSEIFDDQFSVERPDGSNFTLKIRSTKLEDSAMYFCASSALQETQYFGPGTRLLVL.

This rearrangement joins TRBV5-1 to TRBJ1-1, with a weak D call TRBD1 (5 bases). The length of the CDR3 is 16 residues. Germline V gives CDR1 SGHRS, CDR2 YFSETQ. Trimming stripped 4 bases from V and 3 bases from J, with 19 bases between. The CDR3 sequence is CASSMGRLPGDTEAFF. CDR3 DNA sequence: TGCGCCAGCAGCATGGGACGGCTGCCTGGGGACACTGAAGCTTTCTTT.

The V and J genes are TRBV12-3 or TRBV12-4 and TRBJ1-6, with D possibly TRBD1 on 5 matching bases. The CDR3 length is 16 residues. The ends were cut back, 4 bases at V and 4 bases at J, with 14 bases in the middle. This chain's CDR3 is CASSSAAQEYNSPLHF. As DNA, the CDR3 is TGTGCCAGCAGTTCCGCGGCACAGGAATATAATTCACCCCTCCACTTT.

The V and J genes are TRBV27 and TRBJ1-1; tentative D call: TRBD1 (6 bases). Germline assignment: CDR1 MNHEY and CDR2 SMNVEV (reference sequence). There are 16 residues in the CDR3. The V end lost 3 bases, the J end lost 5 bases, and 19 bases lay between the germline ends. CDR3: CASSFGPRGAGTEAFF. The CDR3 coding sequence is TGTGCCAGCAGTTTTGGGCCTAGGGGGGCGGGAACTGAAGCTTTCTTT.

V is TRBV4-1 and J is TRBJ1-1, with D hard to call. Per germline, CDR1 MGHRA and CDR2 YSYEKL. The V end lost 7 bases, the J end lost 5 bases, and 17 bases lay between the germline ends. The CDR3 has 14 residues. The CDR3 DNA is TGCGCCAGCACAAGCGGACTCCGGAGGACTGAAGCTTTCTTT. The encoded protein is CASTSGLRRTEAFF.

This sequence joins TRBV18 and TRBJ2-1; tentatively, D is TRBD1 (5 bases). CDR1 is KGHSH and CDR2 is LQKENI in the germline V gene. The CDR3 loop spans 15 amino acids. V lost 2 bases and J 2 bases, leaving 10 bases between the germline ends. CDR3 sequence (DNA): TGTGCCAGCTCACCAATCGAGACAGCCTACAATGAGCAGTTCTTC. This translates into CASSPIETAYNEQFF.

V is TRBV12-3 or TRBV12-4 and J is TRBJ2-2; D possibly corresponds to TRBD2 (5 bases). CDR3 length: 14 residues. The V and J ends lost 3 bases and 0 bases respectively, with 5 bases between them. In DNA form, the CDR3 reads TGTGCCAGCAGTTTGGACTCGAACACCGGGGAGCTGTTTTTT. This gives the protein CASSLDSNTGELFF.

The rearrangement links TRBV5-1 to TRBJ2-2; D call uncertain. The CDR3 spans 14 residues. Trimming took 6 bases from V and 0 from J, leaving 9 bases between them. The germline CDR1 and CDR2 sequences are SGHRS and YFSETQ. CDR3 protein: CASTGAANTGELFF. The CDR3 DNA follows: TGCGCCAGCACGGGCGCTGCGAACACCGGGGAGCTGTTTTTT.

V and J are TRBV15 and TRBJ1-4; no definite D call. V was shortened by 5 bases and J by 2 bases, with 12 bases between the two germline ends. This CDR3 is 15 amino acids long. Germline V gene data show CDR1 as LNHNV and CDR2 as YYDKDF (reference sequence). The CDR3 region has the DNA TGTGCCACCAGCCCGGGAGGGTCCACTAATGAAAAACTGTTTTTT. Translating it yields CATSPGGSTNEKLFF.

This clonotype was found once. V gene TRBV29-1 combines with J gene TRBJ2-1; D is perhaps TRBD1 (6 bases). CDR3 length equals 14 residues. Germline-derived CDR1 and CDR2 are SQVTM and ANQGSEA. V was shortened by 6 bases and J by 3 bases, with 15 bases between the two germline ends. CDR3 sequence (DNA): TGCAGCGTCCCCGGGATAGGGGGCTACAATGAGCAGTTCTTC. Its protein is CSVPGIGGYNEQFF.

The V gene is TRBV6-1, the J gene TRBJ2-7; D gene unclear. V lost 8 bases, J lost 4 bases, and 9 bases lay in between. Germline V CDR1 and CDR2: MNHNS, SASEGT. The CDR3 sequence is 11 residues long. CDR3 coding DNA: TGTGCCAGCGAGTTAGGTTACGAGCAGTACGTC. This translates into CASELGYEQYV.

This clonotype was observed a handful of times. CDR3 coding DNA: TGTGCCAGCAGCTTATGGGGCACAGATACGCAGTATTTT. Translated: CASSLWGTDTQYF. The chain recombines TRBV11-2 with TRBJ2-3; D remains unclear. Germline-derived CDR1 and CDR2 are SGHAT and FQNNGV. V lost 2 bases to trimming and J lost 1 base, with 4 bases between them. The CDR3 is made up of 13 amino acids. Looking up the rest from reference TRBV11-2 and TRBJ2-3 gives the full variable domain: EAGVAQSPRYKIIEKRQSVAFWCNPISGHATLYWYQQILGQGPKLLIQFQNNGVVDDSQLPKDRFSAERLKGVDSTLKIQPAKLEDSAVYLCASSLWGTDTQYFGPGTRLTVL.

The V gene is TRBV30, the J gene TRBJ2-5, with D hard to call. Trimming took 0 bases from V and 5 from J, leaving 19 bases between them. Germline-derived CDR1 and CDR2 are GTSNPN and SVGIG (reference sequence). The CDR3 has 16 residues. DNA of the CDR3: TGTGCCTGGAGTGTACTGTTTCCGGGTTCCAGGGAGACCCAGTACTTC. Protein product: CAWSVLFPGSRETQYF.

The chain employs TRBV2 and TRBJ2-3; D unresolved. V lost 7 bases and J 2 bases, leaving 10 bases between the germline ends. Germline CDR1 reads SNHLY; CDR2 reads FYNNEI. The CDR3 is 13 amino acids. The DNA of the CDR3 is TGTGCCAGCATGGGTCAGCTCACAGATACGCAGTATTTT. Translating gives CASMGQLTDTQYF.

The rearrangement joins TRBV12-3 or TRBV12-4 to TRBJ1-5, with 9 bases lining up with TRBD1. This CDR3 spans 17 amino acids. V lost 3 bases and J lost 7; bases outside the gene matches: 13. The DNA of the CDR3 is TGTGCCAGCAGTTTTGGGGAAACAGGGGGCGCGGGACAGCCCCAGCATTTT. Translated: CASSFGETGGAGQPQHF.

V is TRBV5-6 and J is TRBJ2-3, with D unresolved. The CDR3 extends over 14 amino acids. CDR1 and CDR2 from the germline V gene are SGHDT and YYEEEE. The V end lost 6 bases, the J end lost 6 bases, and 17 bases lay between the germline ends. The CDR3 region is CASNEVPYSDTQYF. CDR3 bases: TGTGCCAGCAACGAAGTACCTTACTCCGATACGCAGTATTTT.